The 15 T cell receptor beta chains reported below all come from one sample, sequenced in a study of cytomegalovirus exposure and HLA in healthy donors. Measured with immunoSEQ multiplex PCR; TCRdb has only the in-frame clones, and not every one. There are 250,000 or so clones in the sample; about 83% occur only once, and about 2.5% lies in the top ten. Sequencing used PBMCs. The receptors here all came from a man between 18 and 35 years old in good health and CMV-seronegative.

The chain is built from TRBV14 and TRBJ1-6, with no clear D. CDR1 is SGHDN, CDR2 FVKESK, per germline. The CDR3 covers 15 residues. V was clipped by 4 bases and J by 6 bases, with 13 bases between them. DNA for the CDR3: TGTGCCAGCAGCCCCGCTTTTCGGTCTAATTCACCCCTCCACTTT. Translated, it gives CASSPAFRSNSPLHF.

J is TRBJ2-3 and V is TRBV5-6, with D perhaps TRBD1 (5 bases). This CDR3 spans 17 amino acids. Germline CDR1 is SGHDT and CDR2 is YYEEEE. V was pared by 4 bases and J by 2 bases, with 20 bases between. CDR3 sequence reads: CASSRTARGAHTDTQYF. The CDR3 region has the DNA TGTGCCAGCAGCCGTACCGCTAGGGGCGCACACACAGATACGCAGTATTTT.

CDR3 in amino acids: CATSRPSRTENIQYF. The CDR3 coding sequence is TGTGCCACCAGCAGACCTTCTCGGACAGAAAACATTCAGTACTTC. V is TRBV15 and J is TRBJ2-4, with a weak D call TRBD1 (6 bases). Germline loops: CDR1 LNHNV, CDR2 YYDKDF (reference sequence). V dropped 2 bases and J dropped 5 bases, with 13 bases sitting between them. This CDR3 spans 15 amino acids.

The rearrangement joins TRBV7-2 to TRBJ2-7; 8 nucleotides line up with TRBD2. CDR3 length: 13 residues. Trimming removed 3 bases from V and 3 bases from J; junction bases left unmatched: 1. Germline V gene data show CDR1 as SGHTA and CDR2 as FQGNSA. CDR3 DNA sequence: TGTGCCAGCAGCTTTAGCGGGATCTACGAGCAGTACTTC. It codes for CASSFSGIYEQYF.

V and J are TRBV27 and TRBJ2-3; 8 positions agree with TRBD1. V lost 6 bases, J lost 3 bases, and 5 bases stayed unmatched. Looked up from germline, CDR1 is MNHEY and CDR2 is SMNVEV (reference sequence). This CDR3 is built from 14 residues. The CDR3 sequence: CASSGDRRTDTQYF. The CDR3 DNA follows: TGTGCCAGCAGCGGGGACAGGCGAACAGATACGCAGTATTTT.

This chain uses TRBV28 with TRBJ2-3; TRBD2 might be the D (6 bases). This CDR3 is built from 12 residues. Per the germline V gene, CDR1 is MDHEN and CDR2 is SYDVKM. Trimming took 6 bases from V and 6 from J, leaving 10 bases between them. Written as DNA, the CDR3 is TGTGCCAGCAGCCTAAGCGGGGATACGCAGTATTTT. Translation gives CASSLSGDTQYF. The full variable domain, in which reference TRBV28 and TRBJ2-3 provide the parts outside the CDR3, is DVKVTQSSRYLVKRTGEKVFLECVQDMDHENMFWYRQDPGLGLRLIYFSYDVKMKEKGDIPEGYSVSREKKERFSLILESASTNQTSMYLCASSLSGDTQYFGPGTRLTVL.

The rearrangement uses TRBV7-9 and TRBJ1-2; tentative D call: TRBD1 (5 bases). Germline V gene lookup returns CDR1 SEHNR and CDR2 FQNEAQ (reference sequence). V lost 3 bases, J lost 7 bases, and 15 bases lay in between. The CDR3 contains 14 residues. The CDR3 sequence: CASSFVRAFGGYTF. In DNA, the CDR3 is TGTGCCAGCAGCTTTGTCAGGGCGTTCGGTGGCTACACCTTC.

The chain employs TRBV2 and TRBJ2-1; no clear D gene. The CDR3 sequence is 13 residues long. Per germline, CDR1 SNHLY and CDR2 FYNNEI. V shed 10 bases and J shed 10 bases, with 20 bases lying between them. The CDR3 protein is CATSSTLMGEQFF. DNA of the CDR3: TGTGCCACTTCAAGTACTCTCATGGGCGAGCAGTTCTTC.

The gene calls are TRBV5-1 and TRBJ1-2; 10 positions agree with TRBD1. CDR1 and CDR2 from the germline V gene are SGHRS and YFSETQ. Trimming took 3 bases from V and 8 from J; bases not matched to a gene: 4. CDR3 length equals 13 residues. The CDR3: CASSSGTGVGYTF. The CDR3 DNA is TGCGCCAGCAGCTCGGGGACAGGGGTCGGCTACACCTTC.

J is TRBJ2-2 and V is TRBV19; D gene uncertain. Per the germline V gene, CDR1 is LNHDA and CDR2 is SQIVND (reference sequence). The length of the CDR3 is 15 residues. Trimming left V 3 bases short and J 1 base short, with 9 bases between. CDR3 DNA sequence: TGTGCCAGTAGTATTCGGGTTTTGAACACCGGGGAGCTGTTTTTT. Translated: CASSIRVLNTGELFF.

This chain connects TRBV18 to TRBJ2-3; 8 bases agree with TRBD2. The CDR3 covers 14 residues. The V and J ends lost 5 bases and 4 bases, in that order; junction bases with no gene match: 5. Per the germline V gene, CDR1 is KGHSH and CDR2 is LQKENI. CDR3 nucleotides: TGTGCCAGCTCATTGGGACTAGTTGCAGATACGCAGTATTTT. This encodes CASSLGLVADTQYF.

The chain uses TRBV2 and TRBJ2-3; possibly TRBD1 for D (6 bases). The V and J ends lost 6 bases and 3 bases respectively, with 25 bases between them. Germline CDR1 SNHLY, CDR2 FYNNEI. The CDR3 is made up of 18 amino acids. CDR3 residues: CASRTLSQGRRETDTQYF. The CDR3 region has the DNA TGTGCCAGCAGGACCCTCTCGCAGGGGCGCAGAGAAACAGATACGCAGTATTTT.

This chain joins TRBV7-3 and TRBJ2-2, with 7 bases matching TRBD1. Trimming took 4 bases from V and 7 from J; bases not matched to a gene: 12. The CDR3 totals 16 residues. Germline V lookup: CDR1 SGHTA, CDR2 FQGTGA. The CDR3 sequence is CASSSQRGQAGGELFF. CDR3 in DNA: TGTGCCAGCAGCTCCCAACGAGGACAGGCTGGCGGGGAGCTGTTTTTT.

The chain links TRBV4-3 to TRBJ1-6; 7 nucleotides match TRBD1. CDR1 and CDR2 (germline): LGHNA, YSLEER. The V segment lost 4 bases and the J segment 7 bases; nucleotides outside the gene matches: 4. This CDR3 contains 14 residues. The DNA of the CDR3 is TGCGCCAGCAGCCCCGGGACAGCGAATTCACCCCTCCACTTT. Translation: CASSPGTANSPLHF.

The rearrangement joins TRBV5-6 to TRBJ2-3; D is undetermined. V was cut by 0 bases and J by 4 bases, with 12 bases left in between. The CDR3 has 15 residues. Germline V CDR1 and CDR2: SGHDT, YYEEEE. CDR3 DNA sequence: TGTGCCAGCAGCTTGGACTTACTTCCTCCAGATACGCAGTATTTT. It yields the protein CASSLDLLPPDTQYF.